Listed below are T cell receptor beta chains from one sample, sequenced in a study of T-cell memory formation after mild COVID-19. TCRdb reprocessed the 5' RACE reads with MiXCR, giving one entry per CDR3 protein. The repertoire consists of roughly 410,000 distinct CDR3 sequences, with 24% occurring once and the leading ten covering around 9.5%. Material for sequencing was PBMCs or a T cell subset sorted from them (not recorded which). Source of these receptors: an adult woman who had mild COVID-19 (a few samples of this study predate the infection). Cell type and time point are not known. Each CDR3 is given with its conserved first and last residue. The D gene is left open where the match is weak. Only some rows state a clone size, as once, few, many or a class for expanded clones.

clone size: few; J gene: TRBJ1-6; V gene: TRBV11-2; D gene: -; CDR3 DNA: TGTGCCAGCAGCTTACGGGGCCCTTATAATTCACCCCTCCACTTT; CDR3 protein: CASSLRGPYNSPLHF
clone size: -; J gene: TRBJ2-3; V gene: TRBV4-1; D gene: TRBD2; CDR3 DNA: TGCGCCAGCAGCCAGCGAAGCGGGGGGGCCGGGGATACGCAGTATTTT; CDR3 protein: CASSQRSGGAGDTQYF
clone size: few; J gene: TRBJ2-2; V gene: TRBV7-9; D gene: -; CDR3 DNA: TGTGCCGCCCGGACCGGGGAGCTGTTTTTT; CDR3 protein: CAARTGELFF
clone size: -; J gene: TRBJ2-7; V gene: TRBV24-1; D gene: -; CDR3 DNA: TGTGCCACCAGTGATAGCAGGCCTTACTCCTACGAGCAGTACTTC; CDR3 protein: CATSDSRPYSYEQYF
clone size: -; J gene: TRBJ2-1; V gene: TRBV7-9; D gene: -; CDR3 DNA: TGTGCCAGCACCTTCAGCGGACTTTCCTACAATGAGCAGTTCTTC; CDR3 protein: CASTFSGLSYNEQFF
clone size: -; J gene: TRBJ1-5; V gene: TRBV5-1; D gene: -; CDR3 DNA: TGCTGGGTGGAGGGCCGGGGACAGCCCCAGCATTTT; CDR3 protein: CWVEGRGQPQHF
clone size: -; J gene: TRBJ2-3; V gene: TRBV5-6; D gene: -; CDR3 DNA: TGTGCCAGCAGCTTGGGAGAGGGCCCTCCGGATACGCAGTATTTT; CDR3 protein: CASSLGEGPPDTQYF
clone size: -; J gene: TRBJ1-2; V gene: TRBV11-3; D gene: TRBD1; CDR3 DNA: TGTGCCAGCAGCTTAGTTGGTGGTGTCGGGACAGGTTATGGCTACACCTTC; CDR3 protein: CASSLVGGVGTGYGYTF
clone size: -; J gene: TRBJ1-1; V gene: TRBV5-6; D gene: -; CDR3 DNA: TGTGCCAGCAGGGGGCCAGGGGACACTGAAGCTTTCTTT; CDR3 protein: CASRGPGDTEAFF
clone size: many; J gene: TRBJ2-3; V gene: TRBV12-3/TRBV12-4; D gene: -; CDR3 DNA: TGTGCCAGCAGTTTGGGGGACGCAGATACGCAGTATTTT; CDR3 protein: CASSLGDADTQYF
clone size: few; J gene: TRBJ2-2; V gene: TRBV6-2/TRBV6-3; D gene: -; CDR3 DNA: TGTGCCAGCAGACGGACTTCGATGACCGGGGAGCTGTTTTTT; CDR3 protein: CASRRTSMTGELFF
clone size: -; J gene: TRBJ2-3; V gene: TRBV15; D gene: TRBD2; CDR3 DNA: TGTGCCACCAGCAGAGACCGGGGACTAGCGGGAGGCTCAGATACGCAGTATTTT; CDR3 protein: CATSRDRGLAGGSDTQYF
clone size: few; J gene: TRBJ2-5; V gene: TRBV15; D gene: -; CDR3 DNA: TGTGCCACCAGTACCGAACGATCGCCCCAAGAGACCCAGTACTTC; CDR3 protein: CATSTERSPQETQYF
clone size: -; J gene: TRBJ1-5; V gene: TRBV4-3; D gene: -; CDR3 DNA: TGCGCCAGCAGCCAGTTTGTTAGCCAGCCCCAGCATTTT; CDR3 protein: CASSQFVSQPQHF
clone size: few; J gene: TRBJ2-1; V gene: TRBV7-2; D gene: TRBD2; CDR3 DNA: TGTGCCAGCAGCTCAGCCTTGGCGGGAGGTAGCTACAATGAGCAGTTCTTC; CDR3 protein: CASSSALAGGSYNEQFF
clone size: -; J gene: TRBJ1-1; V gene: TRBV5-4; D gene: TRBD1; CDR3 DNA: TGTGCCAGCAGGCCGCCGGGACAGCAGAACACTGAAGCTTTCTTT; CDR3 protein: CASRPPGQQNTEAFF
clone size: -; J gene: TRBJ2-1; V gene: TRBV23-1; D gene: -; CDR3 DNA: TGCGCCAGCAGTCAATCGTTAGGGTTTCCCACGGTCGATGAGCAGTTCTTC; CDR3 protein: CASSQSLGFPTVDEQFF
clone size: -; J gene: TRBJ2-7; V gene: TRBV6-6; D gene: -; CDR3 DNA: TGTGCCAGCAGGCCCCCCAGCGATTCTTACTACGAGCAGTACTTC; CDR3 protein: CASRPPSDSYYEQYF
clone size: few; J gene: TRBJ2-2; V gene: TRBV9; D gene: -; CDR3 DNA: TGTGCCAGCAGCGTAGCCCTCGCGAACACCGGGGAGCTGTTTTTT; CDR3 protein: CASSVALANTGELFF
clone size: -; J gene: TRBJ2-1; V gene: TRBV9; D gene: TRBD2; CDR3 DNA: TGTGCCAGCAGCCCCGGCGGCGCGGGGGGGGGGAATGAGCAGTTCTTC; CDR3 protein: CASSPGGAGGGNEQFF
clone size: -; J gene: TRBJ1-5; V gene: TRBV3-1; D gene: -; CDR3 DNA: TGTGCCAGCAGCCGGGATGCCGGGCCCCAGCATTTT; CDR3 protein: CASSRDAGPQHF
clone size: -; J gene: TRBJ2-1; V gene: TRBV19; D gene: -; CDR3 DNA: TGTGCCAGTACCCGCGGTAGTCCGTTGAATGAGCAGTTCTTC; CDR3 protein: CASTRGSPLNEQFF
clone size: -; J gene: TRBJ2-3; V gene: TRBV12-3/TRBV12-4; D gene: TRBD2; CDR3 DNA: TGTGCCAGCAACCTTGGGGGAGGGTACACAGATACGCAGTATTTT; CDR3 protein: CASNLGGGYTDTQYF
clone size: -; J gene: TRBJ2-1; V gene: TRBV3-1; D gene: -; CDR3 DNA: TGTGCCAGCAGCCCCGCGGGGCCTTGGGACAATGAGCAGTTCTTC; CDR3 protein: CASSPAGPWDNEQFF
clone size: -; J gene: TRBJ2-7; V gene: TRBV19; D gene: -; CDR3 DNA: TGTGCCAGTAGTATCTTAGCTGCCTCCTACGAGCAGTACTTC; CDR3 protein: CASSILAASYEQYF
clone size: few; J gene: TRBJ1-4; V gene: TRBV11-2; D gene: -; CDR3 DNA: TGTGCCACCGGTCCCGGAAATATATCGCCCCTTAGTGAAAAACTGTTTTTT; CDR3 protein: CATGPGNISPLSEKLFF
clone size: few; J gene: TRBJ2-1; V gene: TRBV4-1; D gene: TRBD2; CDR3 DNA: TGCGCCAGCAGCCAAGGACTAGCGGGGATCAATGAGCAGTTCTTC; CDR3 protein: CASSQGLAGINEQFF
clone size: few; J gene: TRBJ1-1; V gene: TRBV6-2/TRBV6-3; D gene: -; CDR3 DNA: TGTGCCAGCAGCCGGGGGGGGCAGGGTATGAACACTGAAGCTTTCTTT; CDR3 protein: CASSRGGQGMNTEAFF
clone size: -; J gene: TRBJ2-1; V gene: TRBV18; D gene: -; CDR3 DNA: TGTGCCAGCTCACGGACACAGGCCCGTGGGGATGAGCAGTTCTTC; CDR3 protein: CASSRTQARGDEQFF
clone size: -; J gene: TRBJ2-2; V gene: TRBV7-2; D gene: -; CDR3 DNA: TGTGCCAGCAGCTTAGGAGGGACACTCAAAAGGGAGCTGTTTTTT; CDR3 protein: CASSLGGTLKRELFF
clone size: few; J gene: TRBJ2-5; V gene: TRBV20-1; D gene: TRBD2; CDR3 DNA: TGCAGTGCTGCCGGGACTAGCGGGAGAAGGAGAGAGACCCAGTACTTC; CDR3 protein: CSAAGTSGRRRETQYF
clone size: -; J gene: TRBJ2-1; V gene: TRBV29-1; D gene: TRBD2; CDR3 DNA: TGCAGCGTTCCCCTAGCGGGGACATTCAATGAGCAGTTCTTC; CDR3 protein: CSVPLAGTFNEQFF
clone size: -; J gene: TRBJ2-1; V gene: TRBV10-3; D gene: TRBD2; CDR3 DNA: TGTGCCAATAGCGGGAGTTCCTACAATGAGCAGTTCTTC; CDR3 protein: CANSGSSYNEQFF
clone size: few; J gene: TRBJ2-1; V gene: TRBV21-1; D gene: -; CDR3 DNA: TGTGCCAGCAGCATTAAACAGGGGCGGAGGTACAATGAGCAGTTCTTC; CDR3 protein: CASSIKQGRRYNEQFF
clone size: -; J gene: TRBJ2-7; V gene: TRBV5-1; D gene: -; CDR3 DNA: TGCGCCAGCAGCTCCCTCAGCGAGACCTACGAGCAGTACTTC; CDR3 protein: CASSSLSETYEQYF
clone size: few; J gene: TRBJ2-7; V gene: TRBV7-8; D gene: -; CDR3 DNA: TGTGCCAGCAGCAAGGACAGACCGTACGAGCAGTACTTC; CDR3 protein: CASSKDRPYEQYF
clone size: -; J gene: TRBJ2-7; V gene: TRBV24-1; D gene: TRBD2; CDR3 DNA: TGTGCCACCTCAAATAGCGGGAGCTTCTACGAGCAGTACTTC; CDR3 protein: CATSNSGSFYEQYF
clone size: few; J gene: TRBJ1-1; V gene: TRBV11-3; D gene: -; CDR3 DNA: TGTGCCAGCAGCTTAGATGGAAAATGGGGGCGCAGGAACACTGAAGCTTTCTTT; CDR3 protein: CASSLDGKWGRRNTEAFF
clone size: -; J gene: TRBJ2-1; V gene: TRBV9; D gene: -; CDR3 DNA: TGTGCCAGCTCCCCCGGGGAGAATGAGCAGTTCTTC; CDR3 protein: CASSPGENEQFF
clone size: few; J gene: TRBJ1-5; V gene: TRBV5-6; D gene: -; CDR3 DNA: TGTGCCAGCAGCTTGCGTGTGGGGTTCGGTTCAATTCATCAGCCCCAGCATTTT; CDR3 protein: CASSLRVGFGSIHQPQHF
clone size: few; J gene: TRBJ2-3; V gene: TRBV4-3; D gene: -; CDR3 DNA: TGCGCCAGCAGCCAAGTCGATTTGGGCCCAGATACGCAGTATTTT; CDR3 protein: CASSQVDLGPDTQYF
clone size: -; J gene: TRBJ1-1; V gene: TRBV18; D gene: -; CDR3 DNA: TGTGCCAGCTCAGGCCTCAGGAACACTGAAGCTTTCTTT; CDR3 protein: CASSGLRNTEAFF
clone size: few; J gene: TRBJ2-6; V gene: TRBV18; D gene: TRBD1; CDR3 DNA: TGTGCCAGCTCAGTAACAGGGGCGGCTGGGGCCAACGTCCTGACTTTC; CDR3 protein: CASSVTGAAGANVLTF
clone size: -; J gene: TRBJ2-6; V gene: TRBV6-5; D gene: -; CDR3 DNA: TGTGCCAGCAGCCACCGCGACAGCCGAATTAACTCTGGGGCCAACGTCCTGACTTTC; CDR3 protein: CASSHRDSRINSGANVLTF
clone size: many; J gene: TRBJ1-1; V gene: TRBV6-2/TRBV6-3; D gene: TRBD1; CDR3 DNA: TGTGCCAGCAGCCCCGCGGCCAGGCAGGGGGTACCTTTCTTT; CDR3 protein: CASSPAARQGVPFF
clone size: -; J gene: TRBJ1-1; V gene: TRBV12-3/TRBV12-4; D gene: -; CDR3 DNA: TGTGCCAGCAACCGAATTCCGGGGGGGACTGAAGCTTTCTTT; CDR3 protein: CASNRIPGGTEAFF
clone size: few; J gene: TRBJ2-1; V gene: TRBV7-8; D gene: TRBD2; CDR3 DNA: TGTGCCAGCAGCTTAGGGATAAGCGGGGGGGCTTACAATGAGCAGTTCTTC; CDR3 protein: CASSLGISGGAYNEQFF
clone size: many; J gene: TRBJ2-5; V gene: TRBV5-1; D gene: -; CDR3 DNA: TGCGCCAGCAGCTTGGCGGGAGCGGAGACCCAGTACTTC; CDR3 protein: CASSLAGAETQYF
clone size: few; J gene: TRBJ1-1; V gene: TRBV5-1; D gene: TRBD1; CDR3 DNA: TGCGCCAGCAGCTTGGGAGTCAGGGGGCTTGGGATCACTGAAGCTTTCTTT; CDR3 protein: CASSLGVRGLGITEAFF
clone size: few; J gene: TRBJ2-7; V gene: TRBV12-3/TRBV12-4; D gene: TRBD2; CDR3 DNA: TGTGCCAGCAGCCGGCTAGCGGGGGGGGCCTACGAGCAGTACTTC; CDR3 protein: CASSRLAGGAYEQYF
clone size: -; J gene: TRBJ2-7; V gene: TRBV14; D gene: -; CDR3 DNA: TGTGCCAGCAGCCAAGTCAGTCTAGCGGAGCAGTACTTC; CDR3 protein: CASSQVSLAEQYF
clone size: few; J gene: TRBJ1-5; V gene: TRBV24-1; D gene: -; CDR3 DNA: TGTGCCACCAGCTCCCGGGGAGTTCAGCCCCAGCATTTT; CDR3 protein: CATSSRGVQPQHF
clone size: few; J gene: TRBJ1-2; V gene: TRBV24-1; D gene: -; CDR3 DNA: TGTGCCACCAGTGCCGGGGGAGGAGGTGGCTACACCTTC; CDR3 protein: CATSAGGGGGYTF